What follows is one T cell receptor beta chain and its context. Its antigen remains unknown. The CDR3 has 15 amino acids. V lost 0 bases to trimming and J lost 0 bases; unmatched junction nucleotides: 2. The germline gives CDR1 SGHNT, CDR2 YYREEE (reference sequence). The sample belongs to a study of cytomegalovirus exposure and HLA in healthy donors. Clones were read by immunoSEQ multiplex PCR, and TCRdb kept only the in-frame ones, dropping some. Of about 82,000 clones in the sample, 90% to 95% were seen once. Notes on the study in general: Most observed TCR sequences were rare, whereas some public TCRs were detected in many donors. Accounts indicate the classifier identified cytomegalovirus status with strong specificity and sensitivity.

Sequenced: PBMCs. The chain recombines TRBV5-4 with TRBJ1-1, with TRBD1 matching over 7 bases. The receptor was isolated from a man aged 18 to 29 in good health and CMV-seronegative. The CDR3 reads CASSLGQGMNTEAFF. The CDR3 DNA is TGTGCCAGCAGCTTGGGACAGGGTATGAACACTGAAGCTTTCTTT.